Detailed here is one TCR beta chain. Germline CDR1 reads SGHDT; CDR2 reads YYEEEE. The CDR3 length is 15 residues. Trimming stripped 2 bases from V and 3 bases from J, with 12 bases between. The sample belongs to a study of T-cell reconstitution after alpha-beta-depleted transplantation in children. As it was prepared, the TCRbeta library received unique molecular identifiers. TCRdb independently ran MiXCR on the PCR reads; one entry per CDR3 protein. The repertoire has approximately 520,000 distinct CDR3 sequences, approximately 30% of them found once; the top ten carry approximately 2.3%. The source of this sequence is a human donor who donated a stem cell graft to a child with aplastic anemia. The rearrangement uses TRBV5-6 and TRBJ2-1; D gene unclear. The sequenced sample was PBMCs from the stem cell graft donor, obtained from the stem cell graft. CDR3 coding DNA: TGTGCCAGCAGCTTTATGGGATCCGGCTACAATGAGCAGTTCTTC. Translated: CASSFMGSGYNEQFF. The full variable domain, with the rest looked up from reference TRBV5-6 and TRBJ2-1, is DAGVTQSPTHLIKTRGQQVTLRCSPKSGHDTVSWYQQALGQGPQFIFQYYEEEERQRGNFPDRFSGHQFPNYSSELNVNALLLGDSALYLCASSFMGSGYNEQFFGPGTRLTVL.